These 14 T cell receptor beta chains originate from one sample sequenced in a study of T cell repertoires in cytomegalovirus infection. For these TCRs, the target antigens are not known. TCRdb redid the calling of the reads with MiXCR, one entry per CDR3 protein. Among under 130,000 distinct CDR3 sequences, roughly 39% were seen once, and the ten largest hold 65% to 75%. The sequencing here drew on CD8+ T cells from cultured PBMCs, taken from culture after CMV antigen stimulation. Receptors were obtained from a human donor in good health (CMV status not recorded). Some clones in this sample may be carry-over from other donors' samples.

The rearrangement links TRBV9 to TRBJ1-2; D is undetermined. Germline loops: CDR1 SGDLS, CDR2 YYNGEE. CDR3 size: 14 residues. V dropped 4 bases and J dropped 6 bases, with 16 bases sitting between them. The CDR3 here is CASSPSGFGDGYTF. The DNA of the CDR3 is TGTGCCAGCAGCCCCTCGGGATTTGGTGATGGCTACACCTTC.

DNA of the CDR3: TGTGCCAGCAGCCCAAGCGGGGTATACAATGAGCAGTTCTTC. This translates into CASSPSGVYNEQFF. The V call is TRBV9, the J call TRBJ2-1, with 7 bases identical to TRBD2. Trimming cost V 4 bases and J 4 bases; bases outside gene matches: 5. The V gene's germline CDR1 is SGDLS and CDR2 YYNGEE. This CDR3 is 14 amino acids long.

Remarks on this clonotype: A much larger clone lies a single base off, so this may be a read error. The chain links TRBV5-1 to TRBJ1-1; possibly TRBD1 for D (5 bases). V gave up 5 bases and J gave up 6 bases, with 20 bases separating them. CDR1 is SGHRS and CDR2 is YFSETQ in the germline V gene. The CDR3 consists of 15 residues. The CDR3 protein is CASRPAAGTSPEAFF. The CDR3 nucleotides are TGCGCCAGCAGACCAGCCGCGGGGACTAGCCCTGAAGCTTTCTTT. The variable domain in full, with the rest retrieved from reference TRBV5-1 and TRBJ1-1, is KAGVTQTPRYLIKTRGQQVTLSCSPISGHRSVSWYQQTPGQGLQFLFEYFSETQRNKGNFPGRFSGRQFSNSRSEMNVSTLELGDSALYLCASRPAAGTSPEAFFGQGTRLTVV.

The chain recombines TRBV12-3 or TRBV12-4 with TRBJ2-1; TRBD2 agrees at 15 bases. Trimming cost V 1 base and J 8 bases; bases outside gene matches: 3. The CDR3 covers 16 residues. CDR3 bases: TGTGCCAGCAGTTTAGAGGGGACTAGCGGGGGGCATGAGCAGTTCTTC. Encoded protein: CASSLEGTSGGHEQFF.

There are many counts of this clonotype. The chain carries TRBV4-1 and TRBJ1-1, with TRBD1 matching 8 bases. V trimming: 4 bases; J trimming: 10 bases; junction bases outside the gene matches: 8. The CDR3 length is 13 residues. CDR1 MGHRA and CDR2 YSYEKL come from the germline V gene. CDR3 protein: CASSPGQGLRAFF. The CDR3 coding sequence is TGCGCCAGCAGCCCCGGACAGGGATTGAGAGCTTTCTTT.

A few counts support this clonotype. The chain employs TRBV5-4 and TRBJ1-1; D perhaps matches TRBD1 (5 bases). V was cut by 0 bases and J by 1 base, with 10 bases left in between. The CDR3 is made up of 15 amino acids. Germline CDR1 and CDR2: SGHNT and YYREEE (reference sequence). Written as DNA, the CDR3 is TGTGCCAGCAGCTTGGCTGCGGGGGGGAACACTGAAGCTTTCTTT. Protein sequence: CASSLAAGGNTEAFF. Full variable domain (missing parts from reference TRBV5-4 and TRBJ1-1): ETGVTQSPTHLIKTRGQQVTLRCSSQSGHNTVSWYQQALGQGPQFIFQYYREEENGRGNFPPRFSGLQFPNYSSELNVNALELDDSALYLCASSLAAGGNTEAFFGQGTRLTVV.

The chain uses TRBV12-3 or TRBV12-4 and TRBJ2-5; 10 positions agree with TRBD1. The CDR3 length is 14 residues. V lost 3 bases to trimming and J lost 4 bases; unmatched junction nucleotides: 2. The CDR3 spells CASSLTGGGETQYF. CDR3 sequence (DNA): TGTGCCAGCAGTTTGACAGGGGGCGGAGAGACCCAGTACTTC.

The J gene is TRBJ1-3, the V gene TRBV11-2; D is unresolved. The CDR3 extends over 12 amino acids. The germline V gene encodes CDR1 SGHAT and CDR2 FQNNGV. V lost 1 base, J lost 8 bases, and 6 bases lay in between. The CDR3 DNA sequence: TGTGCCAGCAGCTTAGCCGAGGACACCATATATTTT. Translation gives CASSLAEDTIYF.

J is TRBJ2-1 and V is TRBV24-1; D remains ambiguous. CDR1 is KGHDR, CDR2 SFDVKD, per germline. The CDR3 has 12 amino acids. Trimming took 4 bases from V and 8 from J, leaving 8 bases between them. The CDR3 DNA is TGTGCCACCAGTGACTCGGACCATGAGCAGTTCTTC. Its protein is CATSDSDHEQFF.

This clonotype was observed a handful of times. V and J are TRBV10-3 and TRBJ2-3; 13 nucleotides agree with TRBD2. Per germline, CDR1 ENHRY and CDR2 SYGVKD. V was clipped by 2 bases and J by 2 bases; unmatched bases: 4. The CDR3 sequence is 17 residues long. The CDR3 protein is CAISEGLAGDHTDTQYF. The DNA of the CDR3 is TGTGCCATCAGTGAGGGACTAGCGGGGGACCACACAGATACGCAGTATTTT.

V is TRBV7-2 and J is TRBJ2-5; 9 nucleotides line up with TRBD2. CDR3 length: 19 amino acids. The trim removed 0 bases at V and 5 bases at J, leaving 16 bases unmatched. Germline assignment: CDR1 SGHTA and CDR2 FQGNSA. The CDR3 bases are TGTGCCAGCAGCTTAGCCCCTGCTTATAGCGGGGGTGAATGGGAGACCCAGTACTTC. Encoded protein: CASSLAPAYSGGEWETQYF.

The J gene is TRBJ2-6, the V gene TRBV10-3, with D uncertain. This CDR3 has 16 amino acids. From germline, CDR1 is ENHRY and CDR2 SYGVKD. V was shortened by 7 bases and J by 0 bases, with 13 bases between the two germline ends. The CDR3 is CAIKTPISSGANVLTF. For the CDR3, the DNA is TGTGCCATCAAAACGCCGATCAGCTCTGGGGCCAACGTCCTGACTTTC.

V and J are TRBV6-1 and TRBJ2-7; a possible D gene is TRBD1 (5 bases). V dropped 0 bases and J dropped 0 bases, with 9 bases sitting between them. The CDR3 is 15 amino acids. Germline assignment: CDR1 MNHNS and CDR2 SASEGT. DNA of the CDR3: TGTGCCAGCAGTGAAGCGCTCGACAGCTCCTACGAGCAGTACTTC. This translates into CASSEALDSSYEQYF.

Only a few counts were recorded for this clonotype. This rearrangement joins TRBV19 to TRBJ2-7, with unresolved D. V lost 11 bases to trimming and J lost 7 bases, with 21 bases between them. Per the germline V gene, CDR1 is LNHDA and CDR2 is SQIVND (reference sequence). There are 13 residues in the CDR3. The CDR3 region is CACSARSNGEQYF. As DNA, the CDR3 is TGTGCCTGCTCGGCCAGGAGCAACGGAGAGCAGTACTTC.